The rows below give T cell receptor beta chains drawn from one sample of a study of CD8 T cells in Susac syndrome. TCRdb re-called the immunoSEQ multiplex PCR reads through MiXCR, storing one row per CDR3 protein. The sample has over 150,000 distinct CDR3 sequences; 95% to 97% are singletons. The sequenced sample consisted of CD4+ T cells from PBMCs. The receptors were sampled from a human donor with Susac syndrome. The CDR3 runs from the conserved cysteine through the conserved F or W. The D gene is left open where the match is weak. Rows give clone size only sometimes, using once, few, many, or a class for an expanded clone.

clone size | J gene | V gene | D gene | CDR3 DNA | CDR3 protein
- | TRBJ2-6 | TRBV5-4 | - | TGTGCCAGCAGCCCCAGACAGGGAGGCTCTGGGGCCAACGTCCTGACTTTC | CASSPRQGGSGANVLTF
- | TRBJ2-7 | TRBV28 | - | TGTGCCAGCAGTTTGTCAGGGGTCTACGAGCAGTACTTC | CASSLSGVYEQYF
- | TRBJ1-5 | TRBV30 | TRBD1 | TGTGCCTGGAGTGCCCCAGGGGGATTGGTTCAGCCCCAGCATTTT | CAWSAPGGLVQPQHF
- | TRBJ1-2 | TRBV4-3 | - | TGCGCCAGCAGCCCCGGCGGCAGGGTCGGCTATGGCTACACCTTC | CASSPGGRVGYGYTF
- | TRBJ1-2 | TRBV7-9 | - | TGTGCCAGCAGCTTGGGACCCTATGGCTACACCTTC | CASSLGPYGYTF
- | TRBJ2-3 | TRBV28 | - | TGTGCCATCGGCGGAAACACAGATACGCAGTATTTT | CAIGGNTDTQYF
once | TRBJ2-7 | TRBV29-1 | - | TGCAGCGTTGAAAGCCTAGGGGGCTACGAGCAGTACTTC | CSVESLGGYEQYF
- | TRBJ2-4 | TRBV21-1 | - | TGTGCCAGCAGCAAAGACGGGGGCGCTGATTACATTCAGTACTTC | CASSKDGGADYIQYF
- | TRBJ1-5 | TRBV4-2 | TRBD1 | TGTGCCAGCAGCCAATTGGGACAGGTTAATCAGCCCCAGCATTTT | CASSQLGQVNQPQHF
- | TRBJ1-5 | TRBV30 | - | TGTGCCTGGAGTGTGGCTCTCAATCAGCCCCAGCATTTT | CAWSVALNQPQHF
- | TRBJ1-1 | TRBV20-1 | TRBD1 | TGCAGTGCTAGTAACCCACGACAGGGGGCGAACACTGAAGCTTTCTTT | CSASNPRQGANTEAFF
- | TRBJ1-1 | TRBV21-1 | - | TGTGCCAGCAGCAAAATGTCGGGAACAGGGGGTGGCACTGAAGCTTTCTTT | CASSKMSGTGGGTEAFF
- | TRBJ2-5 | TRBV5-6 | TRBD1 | TGTGCCAGCAGCTGGGACAGGAGAGAGACCCAGTACTTC | CASSWDRRETQYF
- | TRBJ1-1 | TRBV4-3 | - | TGCGCCAGCAGCCAAGATCGGCAGGGGCGTTACACTGAAGCTTTCTTT | CASSQDRQGRYTEAFF
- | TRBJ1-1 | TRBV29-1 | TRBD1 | TGCAGCGCGGGACAGGGGATGAACACTGAAGCTTTCTTT | CSAGQGMNTEAFF
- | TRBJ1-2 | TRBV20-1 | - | TGCAGTGCTGTCGACACCAGGGGTGGCTACACCTTC | CSAVDTRGGYTF
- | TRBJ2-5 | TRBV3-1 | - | TGTGCCAGCAGCCAAGATAGTAGTATGGAGACCCAGTACTTC | CASSQDSSMETQYF
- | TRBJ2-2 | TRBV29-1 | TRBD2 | TGCAGCGTTACCGGATGGGGGGGGGTTGGCACCGGGGAGCTGTTTTTT | CSVTGWGGVGTGELFF
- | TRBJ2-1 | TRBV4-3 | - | TGCGCCAGCAGCCAAGAGATCCATCAGGGACAGTTCTTC | CASSQEIHQGQFF
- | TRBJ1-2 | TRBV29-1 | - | TGCAGCGTTGAACCATTGGGGGCAAGCTATGGCTACACCTTC | CSVEPLGASYGYTF
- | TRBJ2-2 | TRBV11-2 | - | TGTGCCAGCAGCGATAGGCCCACCGGGGAGCTGTTTTTT | CASSDRPTGELFF
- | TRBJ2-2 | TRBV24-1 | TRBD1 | TGTGCCACCAGTGATCAGGACAGGGCCGAGCTGTTTTTT | CATSDQDRAELFF
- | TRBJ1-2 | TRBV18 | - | TGTGCCAGCTCACCAGCGACCGAGTATGGCTACACCTTC | CASSPATEYGYTF
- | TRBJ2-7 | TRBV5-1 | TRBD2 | TGCGCCAGCAGCTTGTCGTCTAGCGGAACCTACGAGCAGTACTTC | CASSLSSSGTYEQYF
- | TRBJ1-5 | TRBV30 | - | TGTGCCTGGAGTGATTGGCAGGGTATACAGCCCCAGCATTTT | CAWSDWQGIQPQHF
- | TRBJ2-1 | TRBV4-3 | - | TGCGCCAGCAGCCAAGCACTTCTTTACAATGAGCAGTTCTTC | CASSQALLYNEQFF
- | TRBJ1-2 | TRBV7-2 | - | TGTGCCAGCAGCTTAGGGTTCGGCTGGACGGATGGCTACACCTTC | CASSLGFGWTDGYTF
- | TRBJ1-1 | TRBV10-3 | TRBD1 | TGTGCCATCAGTGAGTCGACAGGGGGCGACACTGAAGCTTTCTTT | CAISESTGGDTEAFF
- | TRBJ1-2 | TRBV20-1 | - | TGCAGTGCTAGAGAGACAGCTAATACCTACTATGGCTACACCTTC | CSARETANTYYGYTF
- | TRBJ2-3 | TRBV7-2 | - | TGTGCCAGCAGCTTAAACCCGTCGGATACGCAGTATTTT | CASSLNPSDTQYF
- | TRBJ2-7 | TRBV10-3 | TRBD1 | TGTGCCATCAGTGAAGAGGGACAGGGATACGAGCAGTACTTC | CAISEEGQGYEQYF
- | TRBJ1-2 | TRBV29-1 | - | TGCAGCGTTGTCAGGCTCTATGGCTACACCTTC | CSVVRLYGYTF
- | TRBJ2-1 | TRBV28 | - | TGTGCCAGCAGTTTTAGGTTGGAGCAGTTCTTC | CASSFRLEQFF
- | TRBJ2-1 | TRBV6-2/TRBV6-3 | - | TGTGCCAGCAGTCTTTCTAGAGGCGGGGTATACAATGAGCAGTTCTTC | CASSLSRGGVYNEQFF
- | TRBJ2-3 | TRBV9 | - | TGTGCCAGCAGCGTAGCGGCGAGCACAGATACGCAGTATTTT | CASSVAASTDTQYF
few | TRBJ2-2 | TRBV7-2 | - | TGTGCCAGCAGCTTCGACGGGGAGCTGTTTTTT | CASSFDGELFF
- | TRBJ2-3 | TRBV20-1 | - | TGCAGTGCACGGGCCTTTTTGGGCACAGATACGCAGTATTTT | CSARAFLGTDTQYF
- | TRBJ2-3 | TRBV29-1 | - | TGCAGCGTTGCAGGTACACGAGTCACAGATACGCAGTATTTT | CSVAGTRVTDTQYF
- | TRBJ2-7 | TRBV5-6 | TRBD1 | TGTGCCAGCAGCACCGGACAGGGGAGGAAGGTAGAGCAGTACTTC | CASSTGQGRKVEQYF